This TCR beta chain was obtained from a study of cytomegalovirus exposure and HLA in healthy donors. About the study: Of the donors genotyped, 398 in all, 65% to 90% fell in the Caucasian-associated ancestry cluster.

Comment on this clone: Antigen: not known.

General study points: It was confirmed in vitro that a few of the CMV-associated chains were specific for CMV antigens. According to the study, roughly 160 TCR beta chains were cytomegalovirus-associated.

PCR primers comprised 60 Vbeta and 13 Jbeta primers. The protocol was immunoSEQ multiplex PCR, while the TCRdb copy is restricted to in-frame clones and leaves out a portion. The sample includes 90,000 to 150,000 clones, around 76% of them seen just once. CDR1 is GTSNPN and CDR2 is SVGIG in the germline V gene (reference sequence). Trimming left V 3 bases short and J 2 bases short, with 10 bases between. This CDR3 is 13 amino acids long. The receptor was derived from a woman aged 40 to 50 in good health and CMV-seropositive. The rearrangement uses TRBV30 and TRBJ1-1, with a possible D match to TRBD1 (6 bases). The sequencing sample was made of PBMCs. CDR3 bases: TGTGCCTGGAGCCCGGGACATAACACTGAAGCTTTCTTT. Residues: CAWSPGHNTEAFF.